Below are 29 T cell receptor beta chains sequenced from a single sample in a study of post-analysis software for immune sequencing data. The study's findings and limits: Five or six TRBV segments, TRBV5-6, TRBV5-1 and TRBV20-1 among them, were found more frequent in patients than controls.

The antigens of these receptors remain unknown. Included in the TCR beta cDNA libraries were unique molecular identifiers. TCRdb independently ran MiXCR on the PCR reads; one entry per CDR3 protein. The data show approximately 160,000 distinct CDR3 sequences, about 32% seen once. Sequences were obtained from blood. The receptors come from a girl under 18 with multiple sclerosis.

This clonotype was recorded many times. This chain uses TRBV7-2 with TRBJ2-6; tentative D call: TRBD2 (5 bases). Germline CDR1 SGHTA, CDR2 FQGNSA. V lost 5 bases and J lost 2, with 10 bases in between. The CDR3 is 15 residues long. The CDR3 here is CASSPTRPGANVLTF. CDR3 in DNA: TGTGCCAGCAGCCCAACTAGACCTGGGGCCAACGTCCTGACTTTC.

The genes are TRBV5-1 and TRBJ2-1, with D possibly called TRBD1 or TRBD2 (5 bases each). The DNA end lines up better with TRBJ2-7; the J call may be wrong. This CDR3 comprises 15 residues. CDR1 is SGHRS and CDR2 is YFSETQ in the germline V gene. CDR3 in amino acids: CASSLAGTYYNEQYF. The DNA of the CDR3 is TGCGCCAGCAGCTTGGCCGGGACCTACTACAATGAGCAGTACTTC.

This rearrangement joins TRBV12-3 or TRBV12-4 to TRBJ2-7; 14 bases fit TRBD2. Trimming at V came to 4 bases and at J to 0 bases, leaving 20 bases not matched to a gene. The CDR3 is 22 amino acids. The CDR3 region is CASSSSSLAGTSGSRGSYEQYF. CDR3 nucleotides: TGTGCCAGCAGTTCCTCCTCCCTCGCCGGGACTAGCGGGAGCCGTGGCTCCTACGAGCAGTACTTC.

Many counts were recorded for this clonotype. The chain employs TRBV29-1 and TRBJ2-7, with no clear D. Germline V gene lookup returns CDR1 SQVTM and CDR2 ANQGSEA. This CDR3 is built from 10 residues. The V gene lost 3 bases and the J gene lost 3 bases, with 3 bases spanning the gap. CDR3 in amino acids: CSVDGYEQYF. The CDR3 DNA follows: TGCAGCGTTGACGGCTACGAGCAGTACTTC.

The chain has TRBV7-9 and TRBJ1-1; weak D call: TRBD1 (5 bases). V was trimmed by 4 bases and J by 9 bases, leaving 21 bases between them. This CDR3 has 15 amino acids. The germline V gene has CDR1 SEHNR and CDR2 FQNEAQ (reference sequence). The CDR3 reads CASSSPRGLGVQAFF. CDR3 sequence (DNA): TGTGCCAGCAGCTCACCACGGGGCCTTGGGGTACAAGCTTTCTTT. The full variable domain, in which reference TRBV7-9 and TRBJ1-1 provide the parts outside the CDR3, is DTGVSQNPRHKITKRGQNVTFRCDPISEHNRLYWYRQTLGQGPEFLTYFQNEAQLEKSRLLSDRFSAERPKGSFSTLEIQRTEQGDSAMYLCASSSPRGLGVQAFFGQGTRLTVV.

Regarding this clonotype: A read error may be the cause here, since a much bigger clone is one base away. This rearrangement joins TRBV9 to TRBJ2-5, with D possibly matching TRBD2 (6 bases). This CDR3 contains 14 residues. CDR1 and CDR2 from the germline V gene are SGDLS and YYNGEE. The CDR3 region has the DNA TGTGCCAGCAGCGTAGGGCTAGCGATGGAGACCCAGCACTTC. This translates into CASSVGLAMETQHF.

This clonotype was observed a few times. The chain links TRBV20-1 to TRBJ1-1; D perhaps matches TRBD1 (5 bases). The V gene's germline CDR1 is DFQATT and CDR2 SNEGSKA (reference sequence). The V and J ends lost 0 bases and 1 base respectively, with 12 bases between them. This CDR3 is 15 amino acids long. CDR3 in DNA: TGCAGTGCTAGAGACCTGGGACGCTCGAACACTGAAGCTTTCTTT. Its translation: CSARDLGRSNTEAFF.

As concerns this clonotype: A much larger clone lies a single base off, so this may be a read error. The chain is built from TRBV20-1 and TRBJ2-1; no reliable D call. V lost 5 bases to trimming and J lost 6 bases, with 20 bases between them. The length of the CDR3 is 15 residues. Per the germline V gene, CDR1 is DFQATT and CDR2 is SNEGSKA (reference sequence). CDR3 region: CSAETIRRPSNEQFF. The CDR3, as DNA: TGCAGTGCTGAGACGATCCGTCGGCCCTCCAATGAGCAGTTCTTC.

This clonotype was counted many times. The V and J genes are TRBV5-1 and TRBJ2-5; D remains unclear. Germline V gives CDR1 SGHRS, CDR2 YFSETQ. The V end lost 2 bases, the J end lost 5 bases, and 10 bases lay between the germline ends. The CDR3 is made up of 13 amino acids. The DNA for the CDR3 is TGCGCCAGCAGCTTATCTTCGTCGGAGACCCAGTACTTC. This codes for CASSLSSSETQYF.

The chain carries TRBV20-1 and TRBJ2-1; 8 bases are shared with TRBD2. Germline V CDR1 and CDR2: DFQATT, SNEGSKA (reference sequence). The CDR3 is made up of 17 amino acids. With V trimmed by 5 bases and J by 1 base, 13 bases remained unmatched. CDR3 sequence: CSASPGSGSWSYNEQFF. Written as DNA, the CDR3 is TGCAGTGCTTCCCCGGGGAGCGGGAGCTGGTCCTACAATGAGCAGTTCTTC.

This clonotype was observed at least ten times. The rearrangement links TRBV29-1 to TRBJ2-6; D unclear. CDR1 is SQVTM, CDR2 ANQGSEA, per germline. The CDR3 is made up of 15 amino acids. The V and J ends lost 4 bases and 4 bases respectively, with 14 bases between them. CDR3 DNA sequence: TGCAGCGTTGTGTTTAGTGAGACAGGGGCCAACGTCCTGACTTTC. Protein sequence: CSVVFSETGANVLTF.

This clonotype was observed many times. The chain joins TRBV6-5 to TRBJ2-3; D unresolved. The germline CDR1 and CDR2 sequences are MNHEY and SVGAGI. CDR3 size: 16 residues. The ends were cut back, 0 bases at V and 4 bases at J, with 14 bases in the middle. The CDR3 DNA sequence: TGTGCCAGCAGTTACTCCCCAAGTATGGATGCAGATACGCAGTATTTT. Translating gives CASSYSPSMDADTQYF.

The chain is built from TRBV18 and TRBJ2-1, with 7 bases matching TRBD2. The ends lost 10 bases at V and 0 bases at J; junction bases unmatched: 9. Germline V gene sequence: CDR1 KGHSH, CDR2 LQKENI. The CDR3 is 15 residues long. CDR3 in amino acids: CANSSAGSSYNEQFF. In DNA form, the CDR3 reads TGTGCCAACTCTTCAGCGGGAAGCTCCTACAATGAGCAGTTCTTC. The full variable domain, in which reference TRBV18 and TRBJ2-1 provide the parts outside the CDR3, is NAGVMQNPRHLVRRRGQEARLRCSPMKGHSHVYWYRQLPEEGLKFMVYLQKENIIDESGMPKERFSAEFPKEGPSILRIQQVVRGDSAAYFCANSSAGSSYNEQFFGPGTRLTVL.

To note about this clonotype: At one end, the junction sequence differs from germline, possibly due to a read error. This chain joins TRBV4-1 and TRBJ2-1, with D tentatively TRBD2 (6 bases). Germline V gene sequence: CDR1 MGHRA, CDR2 YSYEKL. The CDR3 is 16 amino acids. In DNA, the CDR3 is TGCGCCGGCAGCCAAACGCGACTAGTTCAGTATGGTGAGCAGTTCTTC. Translated, it gives CAGSQTRLVQYGEQFF.

J is TRBJ2-5 and V is TRBV20-1; TRBD2 aligns across 14 bases. The end of the DNA fits TRBJ2-7 better, so the J call may be wrong. This CDR3 is built from 18 residues. CDR1 is DFQATT and CDR2 is SNEGSKA in the germline V gene (reference sequence). Here the CDR3 DNA reads TGCAGTGCTAGAGACGGGGCACCTCCGGGACTAGCGGGAGACGAGCAGTACTTC. Translating it yields CSARDGAPPGLAGDEQYF.

A note on this clonotype: The junction differs from germline at one of its ends, possibly a read error. The V gene is TRBV10-3, the J gene TRBJ2-7, with a possible D match to TRBD1 (5 bases). Germline loops: CDR1 ENHRY, CDR2 SYGVKD. The CDR3 covers 12 residues. CDR3 nucleotides: TGTGCCTTCAGTGAGCCTAGGGGCGAGCAGTACTTC. Protein sequence: CAFSEPRGEQYF.

As for this clonotype: A much larger clone differs by one base, so this may be a read error. The CDR3 region has the DNA TGTGCCAGCAGCTTTTCACGGCGGGGGGCGCGAAATGAGCAGTTCTTC. Translation gives CASSFSRRGARNEQFF. This chain connects TRBV11-2 to TRBJ2-1; TRBD2 aligns across 8 bases. This CDR3 is 16 amino acids long. The trim removed 3 bases at V and 7 bases at J, leaving 11 bases unmatched. The germline CDR1 and CDR2 sequences are SGHAT and FQNNGV.

In the case of this clonotype: A single base separates this from a much larger clone, so it may be a read error. The conserved phenylalanine or tryptophan is not found at the CDR3 terminus, so this likely reflects a read error. The rearrangement uses TRBV12-3 or TRBV12-4 and TRBJ2-5; 10 positions agree with TRBD2. V dropped 5 bases and J dropped 1; count of bases not matched to a gene: 4. The CDR3 sequence is 15 residues long. For the CDR3, the DNA is TGTGCCAGCAGTAGGGCTAGCGGGGGCCAAGAGACCCAGTACTGC. Residues: CASSRASGGQETQYC.

As concerns this clonotype: A much larger clone differs from this one at a single base, so this may be a read error. The V call is TRBV12-3 or TRBV12-4, the J call TRBJ2-3, with D possibly matching TRBD2 (5 bases). Trimming pared 5 bases from V and 4 bases from J, leaving 10 bases between. This CDR3 region has 13 residues. CDR3 residues: CASSGDGADTQYF. The CDR3 bases are TGTGCCAGCAGTGGCGACGGGGCAGATACGCAGTATTTT.

In the case of this clonotype: This may be a read error: a much more frequent sequence differs by one nucleotide. The rearrangement uses TRBV27 and TRBJ2-7; 12 positions match TRBD2. The CDR3 loop spans 17 amino acids. Trimming at V came to 5 bases and at J to 7 bases, leaving 15 bases not matched to a gene. The germline CDR1 and CDR2 sequences are MNHEY and SMNVEV (reference sequence). The CDR3 DNA reads TGTGCCAGCAGTCCCTCTAGCGGGAGGGCCTGGTACAATGAGCAGTACTTC. Translated: CASSPSSGRAWYNEQYF.

In the case of this clonotype: A read error may explain this, as a much larger clone is one base away. This chain joins TRBV10-2 and TRBJ2-1, with D perhaps TRBD1 (5 bases). Germline V gives CDR1 WSHSY, CDR2 SAAADI. This CDR3 spans 15 amino acids. The CDR3 nucleotides read TGCGCCGGCAGGTATGACAGTAGCTCCTACAATGAGCAGTTCTTC. Its protein is CAGRYDSSSYNEQFF.

In its sample, this clonotype was seen many times. The chain links TRBV27 to TRBJ2-1, with D perhaps assigned TRBD1 or TRBD2 (5 bases each). CDR3 length equals 15 residues. CDR1 and CDR2 from the germline V gene are MNHEY and SMNVEV (reference sequence). The germline V and J ends were trimmed by 5 bases and 6 bases, with 17 bases remaining between them. CDR3 residues: CASSLIPGPLNEQFF. CDR3 DNA: TGTGCCAGCAGTCTCATACCGGGACCCCTCAATGAGCAGTTCTTC.

The V and J genes are TRBV5-1 and TRBJ2-3; 12 bases fit TRBD2. The junction had 10 bases not matched to a gene; V was cut back by 0 bases and J by 11 bases. This CDR3 has 16 residues. CDR1 and CDR2 (germline): SGHRS, YFSETQ. The CDR3 here is CASSLGLAGVSNEQYF. DNA of the CDR3: TGCGCCAGCAGCTTGGGACTAGCGGGAGTAAGCAATGAGCAGTATTTT.

The chain employs TRBV3-1 and TRBJ1-1; weak D call: TRBD1 (5 bases). The CDR3 loop spans 12 amino acids. V lost 1 base to trimming and J lost 11 bases, with 11 bases between them. CDR1 and CDR2 from the germline V gene are LGHDT and YNNKEL (reference sequence). CDR3 bases: TGTGCCAGCAGCCAAGGTGGGGGAGCGGCTTTCTTT. This gives the protein CASSQGGGAAFF.

For this clonotype: A much larger clone differs by one base, so this may be a read error. V gene TRBV7-2 combines with J gene TRBJ2-1; 11 bases agree with TRBD2. CDR1 is SGHTA and CDR2 is FQGNSA in the germline V gene. The CDR3 contains 16 residues. V shed 1 base and J 5 bases; nucleotides not matched to a gene: 4. CDR3 sequence: CASSLVGTSGNNEQFF. The CDR3 DNA reads as TGTGCCAGCAGCTTAGTGGGGACTAGCGGAAACAATGAGCAGTTCTTC.

The table lists this clonotype with many counts. The chain employs TRBV5-1 and TRBJ1-5; TRBD1 matches 8 bases. The V gene's germline CDR1 is SGHRS and CDR2 YFSETQ. This CDR3 is 15 amino acids long. The V and J ends lost 1 base and 6 bases, in that order; junction bases with no gene match: 6. Here the CDR3 reads CASSLSGTGGQPQHF. For the CDR3, the DNA is TGCGCCAGCAGCTTGAGTGGGACAGGTGGTCAGCCCCAGCATTTT.

The sample holds many counts of this clonotype. The chain recombines TRBV7-9 with TRBJ1-2; perhaps TRBD1 as D (5 bases). The V end was cut by 5 bases, the J end by 5 bases, with 15 bases between. Germline CDR1 and CDR2: SEHNR and FQNEAQ (reference sequence). The CDR3 sequence is 14 residues long. The CDR3 bases are TGTGCCAGCAGCATGACAGAGGTGGGGTATGGCTACACCTTC. Encoded protein: CASSMTEVGYGYTF.

This clonotype came up once. This sequence may be a read error, since a much larger clone differs from it by one base. The chain combines TRBV7-8 with TRBJ2-5, with 7 bases fitting TRBD1. Germline V gives CDR1 SGHVS, CDR2 FQNEAQ. CDR3 length equals 17 residues. CDR3 in DNA: TGTGCCAGCAGCTCATCCTTCAGGGGGTGGGGCCAAGAGACCCGGTACTTC. Protein sequence: CASSSSFRGWGQETRYF.

This clonotype was found many times. The chain joins TRBV29-1 to TRBJ2-3; the D is unclear. The CDR3 loop spans 12 amino acids. V was pared by 7 bases and J by 2 bases, with 10 bases between. The germline CDR1 and CDR2 sequences are SQVTM and ANQGSEA. CDR3 nucleotide sequence: TGCAGCGCAGCCCCCTTCACAGATACGCAGTATTTT. Amino acid sequence: CSAAPFTDTQYF.